This T cell receptor (beta chain) was retrieved from a study of shared clonotypes between healthy human individuals. As for the study in general: Three plates each covered CD4 naive and memory; CD8 naive two, CD8 memory one.

The protocol was immunoSEQ multiplex PCR, while the TCRdb copy is restricted to in-frame clones and leaves out a portion. The sample has about 980,000 clones; 76% are singletons. Regarding the study as a whole: Sharing of clonotypes among donors was expected to vary with sequencing depth.

Germline-derived CDR1 and CDR2 are GTSNPN and SVGIG (reference sequence). The V end lost 1 base, the J end lost 7 bases, and 8 bases lay between the germline ends. CDR3 length equals 13 residues. A note on this clone: Its antigen remains unidentified.

This chain links TRBV30 with TRBJ1-6; D may be TRBD1 (6 bases). Sequencing input: memory CD4+ T cells sorted from blood. Documented subset: CD45RA-negative fraction. The TCR was taken from a man younger than 35 in good health. CDR3 DNA sequence: TGTGCCTGGAGTGAAGGGGGAAATTCACCCCTCCACTTT. Its protein is CAWSEGGNSPLHF.